This paragraph reports one T cell receptor beta chain. The data were taken from a study of blood T cell repertoires in COVID-19. Study background: There were acute and convalescent COVID-19 samples, and they came from the United States, Italy and Spain. PBMCs, B-cell-depleted T cells, or T cells provided the cDNA or gDNA that made up the material.

The CDR3 is 16 amino acids. The trim removed 5 bases at V and 1 base at J, leaving 7 bases unmatched. Germline CDR1 SGHVS, CDR2 FNYEAQ. Sequencing was performed with immunoSEQ multiplex PCR; in TCRdb, only in-frame clones are kept and a portion is missing. The sample holds 390,000 or so clones, almost 90% seen once. The rearrangement links TRBV7-6 to TRBJ2-2; 7 bases align to TRBD2. The origin of this receptor is a man in his late teens or twenties with active or convalescent COVID-19. The sample comprised peripheral blood. In DNA form, the CDR3 reads TGTGCCAGCAGCCCCGGAGCGGGATGGAACACCGGGGAGCTGTTTTTT. Its protein product is CASSPGAGWNTGELFF.